Below, 22 T cell receptor beta chains from the same sample are listed, as sequenced in a study of shared clonotypes between healthy human individuals. Only in-frame clones appear in the TCRdb table, and some are missing; sequencing was by immunoSEQ multiplex PCR. The sample includes roughly 2,300,000 clones, just under 95% of them seen just once. Sequenced input: naive CD4+ T cells from PBMCs. The subset: CD45RA+ positively selected. The source is a man between 18 and 35 years old in good health. Some clones in this sample may be carry-over from other donors' samples.

The rearrangement links TRBV6-1 to TRBJ2-2; no clear D gene. V lost 4 bases, J lost 1 base, and 13 bases lay in between. The CDR3 is made up of 16 amino acids. CDR1 is MNHNS, CDR2 SASEGT, per germline. The CDR3 bases are TGTGCCAGCAGTGCGTACATACCCGGGAACACCGGGGAGCTGTTTTTT. Translating gives CASSAYIPGNTGELFF.

The gene calls are TRBV7-8 and TRBJ1-2; D remains unclear. V shed 5 bases and J shed 2 bases, with 12 bases lying between them. The CDR3 runs 14 residues. The germline V gene encodes CDR1 SGHVS and CDR2 FQNEAQ. As DNA, the CDR3 is TGTGCCAGCAGCGCCGGACGCGGCAACTATGGCTACACCTTC. The encoded protein is CASSAGRGNYGYTF.

This chain uses TRBV7-8 with TRBJ1-1, with D perhaps TRBD1 (6 bases). Deletions cut 1 base from V and 4 bases from J, with 16 bases between. Germline loops: CDR1 SGHVS, CDR2 FQNEAQ. CDR3 length: 16 amino acids. CDR3 amino acids: CASSLGVPGASTEAFF. The DNA for the CDR3 is TGTGCCAGCAGCTTAGGTGTCCCGGGGGCGAGCACTGAAGCTTTCTTT.

Details on this clone: At one end, the junction sequence differs from germline, possibly due to a read error. The rearrangement joins TRBV27 to TRBJ2-7; D is perhaps TRBD1 (5 bases). The CDR3 consists of 15 residues. CDR1 MNHEY and CDR2 SMNVEV come from the germline V gene (reference sequence). In DNA, the CDR3 is TGTGCCAGCAGTTTAGGGGTAGGGGCCCGCGGTGTCAGGCACTTC. As protein: CASSLGVGARGVRHF.

The genes are TRBV11-2 and TRBJ2-1; D is perhaps TRBD2 (6 bases). V lost 1 base and J 6 bases, leaving 19 bases between the germline ends. The CDR3 runs 17 residues. CDR1 and CDR2 (germline): SGHAT, FQNNGV. As DNA, the CDR3 is TGTGCCAGCAGCTTAGCTATTGGGCTAGCGACAATCAATGAGCAGTTCTTC. This translates into CASSLAIGLATINEQFF.

The chain is built from TRBV30 and TRBJ2-5; D perhaps matches TRBD2 (5 bases). This CDR3 region has 12 residues. The V gene's germline CDR1 is GTSNPN and CDR2 SVGIG (reference sequence). V was pared by 1 base and J by 5 bases, with 8 bases between. The CDR3 nucleotides are TGTGCCTGGAGTGCAACGGGGGAGACCCAGTACTTC. Protein sequence: CAWSATGETQYF.

This chain joins TRBV18 and TRBJ2-1; the D is unclear. From germline, CDR1 is KGHSH and CDR2 LQKENI. V was trimmed by 6 bases and J by 8 bases, leaving 23 bases between them. The CDR3 loop spans 16 amino acids. CDR3 region: CASSLWPSRPYDEQFF. The CDR3, as DNA: TGTGCCAGCTCGCTCTGGCCGTCGAGGCCGTACGATGAGCAGTTCTTC.

Worth noting for this clone: The same CDR3 arises from other DNA sequences in this sample as well. The chain employs TRBV5-1 and TRBJ1-2; 7 nucleotides agree with TRBD1. The V gene's germline CDR1 is SGHRS and CDR2 YFSETQ. CDR3 length: 14 residues. V was pared by 3 bases and J by 2 bases, with 4 bases of the junction left unmatched. CDR3 DNA sequence: TGCGCCAGCAGCTCCATGACAGGGAACTATGGCTACACCTTC. Translation: CASSSMTGNYGYTF.

CDR3 nucleotide sequence: TGTGCCAGCAGGCCGGGACAGGGAACCTACGAGCAGTACTTC. This codes for CASRPGQGTYEQYF. The V gene is TRBV6-5, the J gene TRBJ2-7; 9 nucleotides line up with TRBD1. Germline V CDR1 and CDR2: MNHEY, SVGAGI. The trim removed 6 bases at V and 2 bases at J, leaving 5 bases unmatched. The CDR3 is 14 residues long.

This chain connects TRBV2 to TRBJ2-4; 12 bases map to TRBD2. The germline V gene encodes CDR1 SNHLY and CDR2 FYNNEI. With V trimmed by 10 bases and J by 0 bases, 1 base remained unmatched. This CDR3 comprises 14 residues. CDR3 loop: CATLAGGAKNIQYF. CDR3 coding DNA: TGTGCCACACTAGCGGGAGGAGCCAAAAACATTCAGTACTTC. The full variable domain, completed using reference TRBV2 and TRBJ2-4, is EPEVTQTPSHQVTQMGQEVILRCVPISNHLYFYWYRQILGQKVEFLVSFYNNEISEKSEIFDDQFSVERPDGSNFTLKIRSTKLEDSAMYFCATLAGGAKNIQYFGAGTRLSVL.

The genes are TRBV11-2 and TRBJ2-7; 7 bases are shared with TRBD2. The V and J ends lost 5 bases and 5 bases, in that order; junction bases with no gene match: 9. CDR3 size: 14 residues. Germline V CDR1 and CDR2: SGHAT, FQNNGV. CDR3 sequence (DNA): TGTGCCAGCAGCAAACGGACTAGTCCCCACGAGCAGTACTTC. It codes for CASSKRTSPHEQYF.

The chain recombines TRBV29-1 with TRBJ2-7, with 8 bases identical to TRBD1. The CDR3 loop spans 11 amino acids. Per the germline V gene, CDR1 is SQVTM and CDR2 is ANQGSEA. Losses at the gene ends were 3 bases for V and 11 bases for J; bases not matched to a gene: 6. Written as DNA, the CDR3 is TGCAGCGTTGAGGCAGGGGGCATGGAGTACTTC. This translates into CSVEAGGMEYF.

The chain employs TRBV7-7 and TRBJ2-3; 9 bases match TRBD1. V trimming: 5 bases; J trimming: 6 bases; junction bases outside the gene matches: 6. The germline V gene has CDR1 SSHAT and CDR2 FNYEAQ (reference sequence). This CDR3 is built from 14 residues. The CDR3 loop reads CASSQTGGRDTQYF. As DNA, the CDR3 is TGTGCCAGCAGCCAGACAGGGGGGAGGGATACGCAGTATTTT.

The V call is TRBV7-2, the J call TRBJ2-1; the D is unclear. The germline gives CDR1 SGHTA, CDR2 FQGNSA. Trimming removed 1 base at V and 6 bases at J, with 10 bases between. The CDR3 has 14 amino acids. The CDR3 nucleotides are TGTGCCAGCAGCTTAGGGGTTAGTCCCAATGAGCAGTTCTTC. It encodes CASSLGVSPNEQFF.

The chain combines TRBV6-5 with TRBJ1-2; maybe TRBD1 (5 bases). The CDR3 loop spans 15 amino acids. Germline V gives CDR1 MNHEY, CDR2 SVGAGI. V lost 5 bases, J lost 6 bases, and 19 bases lay in between. The CDR3 loop reads CASSTTGRERDGYTF. For the CDR3, the DNA is TGTGCCAGCAGTACTACAGGCCGGGAACGGGATGGCTACACCTTC.

This sequence joins TRBV5-4 and TRBJ1-4, with D unclear. CDR1 is SGHNT and CDR2 is YYREEE in the germline V gene (reference sequence). This CDR3 spans 14 amino acids. Trimming left V 0 bases short and J 8 bases short, with 11 bases between. The CDR3 DNA reads TGTGCCAGCAGCTTGGCCTCTGGTTACGAAAAACTGTTTTTT. Its translation: CASSLASGYEKLFF. Filled out from reference TRBV5-4 and TRBJ1-4, the complete variable domain reads ETGVTQSPTHLIKTRGQQVTLRCSSQSGHNTVSWYQQALGQGPQFIFQYYREEENGRGNFPPRFSGLQFPNYSSELNVNALELDDSALYLCASSLASGYEKLFFGSGTQLSVL.

Points on this clone: Other DNA sequences in this sample translate to the same CDR3. The chain links TRBV28 to TRBJ2-2; D unresolved. The CDR3 is made up of 12 amino acids. Trimming shortened V by 3 bases and J by 6 bases, and 5 bases separated the two germline ends. CDR1 MDHEN and CDR2 SYDVKM come from the germline V gene. DNA of the CDR3: TGTGCCAGCAGTTTGCGTCCCGGGGAGCTGTTTTTT. This sequence encodes CASSLRPGELFF.

V usage is TRBV9 and J usage is TRBJ1-2; D gene ambiguous. The V gene's germline CDR1 is SGDLS and CDR2 YYNGEE. The CDR3 has 12 residues. V shed 7 bases and J shed 2 bases, with 9 bases lying between them. The CDR3 spells CASGVANYGYTF. Here the CDR3 DNA reads TGTGCCAGCGGGGTGGCCAACTATGGCTACACCTTC.

The chain employs TRBV6-5 and TRBJ1-1; no clear D. The V gene's germline CDR1 is MNHEY and CDR2 SVGAGI. Trimming pared 0 bases from V and 8 bases from J, leaving 7 bases between. The CDR3 consists of 12 residues. This chain's CDR3 is CASSYSGLEAFF. CDR3 coding DNA: TGTGCCAGCAGTTACTCAGGGTTGGAAGCTTTCTTT.

The chain recombines TRBV30 with TRBJ1-4; no clear D gene. Trimming pared 7 bases from V and 8 bases from J, leaving 17 bases between. This CDR3 has 13 residues. Germline-derived CDR1 and CDR2 are GTSNPN and SVGIG (reference sequence). The CDR3 reads CALIPLGREKLFF. As DNA, the CDR3 is TGTGCCTTGATCCCCCTCGGGAGGGAAAAACTGTTTTTT.

J is TRBJ2-2 and V is TRBV5-1, with D hard to call. Per germline, CDR1 SGHRS and CDR2 YFSETQ. This CDR3 spans 15 amino acids. V was clipped by 2 bases and J by 4 bases, with 12 bases between them. CDR3 amino acids: CASSFGPTSTGELFF. The CDR3 bases are TGCGCCAGCAGCTTCGGGCCAACCTCCACCGGGGAGCTGTTTTTT.

This chain uses TRBV5-1 with TRBJ2-7, with 7 bases matching TRBD2. The ends lost 0 bases at V and 1 base at J; junction bases unmatched: 7. Germline V gives CDR1 SGHRS, CDR2 YFSETQ. The CDR3 is made up of 16 amino acids. This CDR3 is CASSLGSSGTSYEQYF. For the CDR3, the DNA is TGCGCCAGCAGCTTGGGGTCGAGCGGGACGTCCTACGAGCAGTACTTC. Full variable domain (outside the CDR3, taken from reference TRBV5-1 and TRBJ2-7): KAGVTQTPRYLIKTRGQQVTLSCSPISGHRSVSWYQQTPGQGLQFLFEYFSETQRNKGNFPGRFSGRQFSNSRSEMNVSTLELGDSALYLCASSLGSSGTSYEQYFGPGTRLTVT.